Reported below is one T cell receptor beta chain. Its cognate antigen is unknown. The data derive from a study of identical twins. Notes on the study in general: Model-predicted out-of-frame TCR alpha sharing fell below observed values in monozygotic twins. Weaker excess twin sharing was observed in beta out-of-frame sequences.

Unique molecular identifiers were present on the cDNA, and a universal primer site came from template switching. Each CDR3 protein is one row after TCRdb ran MiXCR on the 5' RACE reads. This sample has roughly 1,500,000 distinct CDR3 sequences, with roughly 35% found just once. Germline V gives CDR1 LGHDT, CDR2 YNNKEL (reference sequence). The V gene lost 0 bases and the J gene lost 1 base, with 10 bases spanning the gap. CDR3 length equals 15 residues. The source material was cord blood. The receptor's source is a newborn girl in good health. The V gene is TRBV3-1, the J gene TRBJ2-7; D is possibly TRBD2 (6 bases). The CDR3 loop reads CASSQEGLPSYEQYF. CDR3 coding DNA: TGTGCCAGCAGCCAAGAGGGACTCCCATCCTACGAGCAGTACTTC.